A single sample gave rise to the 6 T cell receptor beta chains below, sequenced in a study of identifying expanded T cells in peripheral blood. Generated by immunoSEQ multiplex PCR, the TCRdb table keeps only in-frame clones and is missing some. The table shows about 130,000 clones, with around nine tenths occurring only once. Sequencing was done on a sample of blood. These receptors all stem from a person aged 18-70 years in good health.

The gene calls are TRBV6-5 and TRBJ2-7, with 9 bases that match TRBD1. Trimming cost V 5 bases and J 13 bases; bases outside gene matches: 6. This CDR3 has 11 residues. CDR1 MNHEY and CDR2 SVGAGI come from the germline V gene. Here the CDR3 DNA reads TGTGCCAGCAGTCCCGGGACAGGGACATACTTC. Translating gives CASSPGTGTYF.

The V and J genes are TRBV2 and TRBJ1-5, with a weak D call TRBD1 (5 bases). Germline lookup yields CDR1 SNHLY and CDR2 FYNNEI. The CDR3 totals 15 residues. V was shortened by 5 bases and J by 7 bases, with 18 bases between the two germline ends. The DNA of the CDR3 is TGTGCCAGCAGTCAGGGTAACCTGGGGAGGCAGCCCCAGCATTTT. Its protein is CASSQGNLGRQPQHF.

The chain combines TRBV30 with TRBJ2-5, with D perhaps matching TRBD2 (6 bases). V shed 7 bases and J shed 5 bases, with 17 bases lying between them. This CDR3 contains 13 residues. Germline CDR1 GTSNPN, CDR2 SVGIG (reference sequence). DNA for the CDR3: TGTGCCTATTCGATGGGAGGTGGCGAGACCCAGTACTTC. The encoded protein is CAYSMGGGETQYF. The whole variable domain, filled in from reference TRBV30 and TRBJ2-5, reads SQTIHQWPATLVQPVGSPLSLECTVEGTSNPNLYWYRQAAGRGLQLLFYSVGIGQISSEVPQNLSASRPQDRQFILSSKKLLLSDSGFYLCAYSMGGGETQYFGPGTRLLVL.

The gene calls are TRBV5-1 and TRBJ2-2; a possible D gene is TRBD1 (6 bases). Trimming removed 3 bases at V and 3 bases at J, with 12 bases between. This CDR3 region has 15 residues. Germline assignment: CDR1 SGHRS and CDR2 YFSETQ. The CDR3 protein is CASSSGTSDTGELFF. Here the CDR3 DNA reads TGCGCCAGCAGCTCCGGGACATCAGACACCGGGGAGCTGTTTTTT. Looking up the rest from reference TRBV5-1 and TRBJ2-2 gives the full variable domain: KAGVTQTPRYLIKTRGQQVTLSCSPISGHRSVSWYQQTPGQGLQFLFEYFSETQRNKGNFPGRFSGRQFSNSRSEMNVSTLELGDSALYLCASSSGTSDTGELFFGEGSRLTVL.

The CDR3 coding sequence is TGTGCCAGCTCACCGCCCACCAGGGGGGATACGCAGTATTTT. This sequence encodes CASSPPTRGDTQYF. The rearrangement uses TRBV18 and TRBJ2-3; 7 bases agree with TRBD1. The CDR3 contains 14 residues. With 3 bases clipped from V and 6 bases from J, the junction kept 6 bases outside the gene matches. Germline V CDR1 and CDR2: KGHSH, LQKENI.

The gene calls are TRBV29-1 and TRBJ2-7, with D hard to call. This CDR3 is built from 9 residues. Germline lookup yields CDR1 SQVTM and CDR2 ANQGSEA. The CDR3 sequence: CTYFFEQYF. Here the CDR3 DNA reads TGCACCTACTTTTTCGAGCAGTACTTC.